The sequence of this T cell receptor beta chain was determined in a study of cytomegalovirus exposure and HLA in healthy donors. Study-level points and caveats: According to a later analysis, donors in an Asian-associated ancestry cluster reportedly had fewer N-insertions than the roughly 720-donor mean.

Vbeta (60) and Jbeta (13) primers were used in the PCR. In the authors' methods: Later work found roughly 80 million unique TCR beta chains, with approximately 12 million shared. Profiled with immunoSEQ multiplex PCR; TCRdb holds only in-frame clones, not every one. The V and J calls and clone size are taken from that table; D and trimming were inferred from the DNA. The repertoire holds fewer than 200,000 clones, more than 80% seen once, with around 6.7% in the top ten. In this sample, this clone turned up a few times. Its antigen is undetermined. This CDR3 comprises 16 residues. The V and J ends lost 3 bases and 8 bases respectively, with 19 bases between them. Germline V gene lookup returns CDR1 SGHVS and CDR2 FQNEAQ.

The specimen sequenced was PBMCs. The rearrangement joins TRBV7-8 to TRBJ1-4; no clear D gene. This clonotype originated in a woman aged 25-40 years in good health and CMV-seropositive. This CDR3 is CASSFRSRAGEEKLFF. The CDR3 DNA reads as TGTGCCAGCAGCTTCAGATCGAGGGCCGGGGAGGAAAAACTGTTTTTT.